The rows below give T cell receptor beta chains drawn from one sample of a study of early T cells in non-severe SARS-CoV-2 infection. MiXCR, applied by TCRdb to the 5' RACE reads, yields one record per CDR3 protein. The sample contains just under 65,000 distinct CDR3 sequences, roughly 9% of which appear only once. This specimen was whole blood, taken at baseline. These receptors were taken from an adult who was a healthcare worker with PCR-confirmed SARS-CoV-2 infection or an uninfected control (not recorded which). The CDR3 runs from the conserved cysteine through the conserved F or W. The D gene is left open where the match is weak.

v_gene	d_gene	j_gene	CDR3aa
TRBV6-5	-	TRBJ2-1	CASSYRLFVSYNEQFF
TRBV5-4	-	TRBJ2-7	CASSLTGDFKYF
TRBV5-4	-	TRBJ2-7	CASSWGGGSRDDEQYF
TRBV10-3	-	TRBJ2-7	CAISQQGYEQYF
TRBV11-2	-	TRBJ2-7	CASSLAGHRYEQYF
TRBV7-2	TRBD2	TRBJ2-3	CASSSGLAGGTDTQYF
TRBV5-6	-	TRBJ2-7	CASSLHGATYEQYF
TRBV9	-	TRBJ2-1	CASSVGLASHNEQFF
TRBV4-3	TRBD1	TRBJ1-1	CASSIDRGGTEAFF
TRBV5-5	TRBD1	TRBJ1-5	CASSQGEYSNQPQHF
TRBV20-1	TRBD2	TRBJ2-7	CSALLAGGSSSYEQYF
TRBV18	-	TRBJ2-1	CASSTSSTLYNEQFF
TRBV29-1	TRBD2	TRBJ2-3	CSVEGPTSGYTDTQYF
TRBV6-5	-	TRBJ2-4	CASSRQGFKNIQYF
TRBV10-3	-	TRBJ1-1	CAIRELDTEAFF
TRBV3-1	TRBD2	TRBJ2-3	CASSQDLGTSGNTDTQYF
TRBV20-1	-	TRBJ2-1	CSAPPTGLPEQFF
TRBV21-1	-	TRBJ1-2	CASSTRDSNPGQDYGYTF
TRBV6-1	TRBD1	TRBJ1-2	CASHPGGIYGYTF
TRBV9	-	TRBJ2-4	CASSVGGGRKNIQYF
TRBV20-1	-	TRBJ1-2	CSARWLYGYTF
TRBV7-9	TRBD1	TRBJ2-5	CASSSHRDRGKETQYF
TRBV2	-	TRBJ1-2	CASSEQGFGYGYTF
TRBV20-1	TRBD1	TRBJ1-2	CSAPARGGYTF
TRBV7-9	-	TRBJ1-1	CASSLGPAQNTEAFF
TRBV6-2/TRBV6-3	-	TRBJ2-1	CASSYLGRIYNEQFF
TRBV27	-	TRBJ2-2	CASGYGFGNTGELFF
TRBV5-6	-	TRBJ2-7	CASSLGGYEQYF
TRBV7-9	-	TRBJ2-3	CASSLAGQKTDTQYF
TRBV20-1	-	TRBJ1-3	CSARTGTHSGNTIYF
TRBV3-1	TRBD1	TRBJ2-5	CASSKDHGQGEETQYF
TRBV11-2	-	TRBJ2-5	CASSLVSSGDTETQYF
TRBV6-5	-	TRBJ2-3	CASSYGADTDTQYF
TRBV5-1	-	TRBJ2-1	CASSSLGEGEQFF
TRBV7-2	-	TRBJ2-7	CASSLVAERTYEQYF
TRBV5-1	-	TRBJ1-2	CASSLDRVDAGYTF
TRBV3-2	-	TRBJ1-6	CASSHEDITGLESPLHF
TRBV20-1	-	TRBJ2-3	CSAKEGEGTDTQYF
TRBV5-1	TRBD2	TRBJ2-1	CASSLATGRADYNEQFF
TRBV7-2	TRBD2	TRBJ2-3	CASSKGLARADTQYF
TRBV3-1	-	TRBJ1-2	CASSQSGTWNYGYTF
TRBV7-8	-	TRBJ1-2	CASSLSGGLLGYGYTF
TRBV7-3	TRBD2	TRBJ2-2	CASSPIRRETNTGELFF
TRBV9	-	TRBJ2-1	CASSVVGSPYNEQFF
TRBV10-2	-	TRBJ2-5	CASSEMSYTQETQYF
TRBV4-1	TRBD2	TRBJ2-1	CASSQVRLAVYNEQFF
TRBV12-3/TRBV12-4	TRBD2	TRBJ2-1	CASATGLTISYNEQFF
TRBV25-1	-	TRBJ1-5	CASSIGQPQHF
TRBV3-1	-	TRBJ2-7	CASSQDAGFSLYEQYF
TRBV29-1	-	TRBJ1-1	CSVEEVSEAFF
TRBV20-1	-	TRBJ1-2	CSAPPTDYGYTF
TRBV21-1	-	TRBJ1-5	CASSKRGTVSNQPQHF
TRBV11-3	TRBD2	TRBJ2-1	CASSGGSMYNEQFF
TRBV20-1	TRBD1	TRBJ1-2	CSASLDRVGYTF
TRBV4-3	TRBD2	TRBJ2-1	CASSLTSASYNEQFF
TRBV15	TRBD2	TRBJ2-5	CATSTSPGREAQETQYF
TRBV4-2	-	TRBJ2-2	CASRGVGWRTGELFF